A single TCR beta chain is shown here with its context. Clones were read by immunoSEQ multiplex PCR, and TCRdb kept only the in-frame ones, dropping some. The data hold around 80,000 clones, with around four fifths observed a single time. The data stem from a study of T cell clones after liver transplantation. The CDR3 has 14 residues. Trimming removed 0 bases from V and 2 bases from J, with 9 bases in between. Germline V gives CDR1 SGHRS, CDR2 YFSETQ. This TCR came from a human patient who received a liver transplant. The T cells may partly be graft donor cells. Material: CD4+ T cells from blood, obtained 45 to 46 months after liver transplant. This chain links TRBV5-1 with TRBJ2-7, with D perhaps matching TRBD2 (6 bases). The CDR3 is CASSLEAGPYEQYF. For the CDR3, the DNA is TGCGCCAGCAGCTTGGAGGCGGGACCCTACGAGCAGTACTTC.